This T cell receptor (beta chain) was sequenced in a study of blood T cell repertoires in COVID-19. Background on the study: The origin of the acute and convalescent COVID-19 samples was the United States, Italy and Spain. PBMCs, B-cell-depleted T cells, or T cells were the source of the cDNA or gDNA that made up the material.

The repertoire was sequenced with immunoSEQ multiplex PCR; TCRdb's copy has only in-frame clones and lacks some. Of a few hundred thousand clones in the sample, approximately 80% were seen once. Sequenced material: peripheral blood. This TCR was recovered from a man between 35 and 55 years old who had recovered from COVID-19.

The CDR3 DNA follows: TGTGCCAGTAGTATAGGCGTACGGCAGGGTAACTACGAGCAGTACTTC. It translates to CASSIGVRQGNYEQYF. The chain has TRBV19 and TRBJ2-7; possibly TRBD1 for D (5 bases). This CDR3 comprises 16 residues. Trimming removed 1 base from V and 3 bases from J, with 16 bases in between. The germline gives CDR1 LNHDA, CDR2 SQIVND (reference sequence).